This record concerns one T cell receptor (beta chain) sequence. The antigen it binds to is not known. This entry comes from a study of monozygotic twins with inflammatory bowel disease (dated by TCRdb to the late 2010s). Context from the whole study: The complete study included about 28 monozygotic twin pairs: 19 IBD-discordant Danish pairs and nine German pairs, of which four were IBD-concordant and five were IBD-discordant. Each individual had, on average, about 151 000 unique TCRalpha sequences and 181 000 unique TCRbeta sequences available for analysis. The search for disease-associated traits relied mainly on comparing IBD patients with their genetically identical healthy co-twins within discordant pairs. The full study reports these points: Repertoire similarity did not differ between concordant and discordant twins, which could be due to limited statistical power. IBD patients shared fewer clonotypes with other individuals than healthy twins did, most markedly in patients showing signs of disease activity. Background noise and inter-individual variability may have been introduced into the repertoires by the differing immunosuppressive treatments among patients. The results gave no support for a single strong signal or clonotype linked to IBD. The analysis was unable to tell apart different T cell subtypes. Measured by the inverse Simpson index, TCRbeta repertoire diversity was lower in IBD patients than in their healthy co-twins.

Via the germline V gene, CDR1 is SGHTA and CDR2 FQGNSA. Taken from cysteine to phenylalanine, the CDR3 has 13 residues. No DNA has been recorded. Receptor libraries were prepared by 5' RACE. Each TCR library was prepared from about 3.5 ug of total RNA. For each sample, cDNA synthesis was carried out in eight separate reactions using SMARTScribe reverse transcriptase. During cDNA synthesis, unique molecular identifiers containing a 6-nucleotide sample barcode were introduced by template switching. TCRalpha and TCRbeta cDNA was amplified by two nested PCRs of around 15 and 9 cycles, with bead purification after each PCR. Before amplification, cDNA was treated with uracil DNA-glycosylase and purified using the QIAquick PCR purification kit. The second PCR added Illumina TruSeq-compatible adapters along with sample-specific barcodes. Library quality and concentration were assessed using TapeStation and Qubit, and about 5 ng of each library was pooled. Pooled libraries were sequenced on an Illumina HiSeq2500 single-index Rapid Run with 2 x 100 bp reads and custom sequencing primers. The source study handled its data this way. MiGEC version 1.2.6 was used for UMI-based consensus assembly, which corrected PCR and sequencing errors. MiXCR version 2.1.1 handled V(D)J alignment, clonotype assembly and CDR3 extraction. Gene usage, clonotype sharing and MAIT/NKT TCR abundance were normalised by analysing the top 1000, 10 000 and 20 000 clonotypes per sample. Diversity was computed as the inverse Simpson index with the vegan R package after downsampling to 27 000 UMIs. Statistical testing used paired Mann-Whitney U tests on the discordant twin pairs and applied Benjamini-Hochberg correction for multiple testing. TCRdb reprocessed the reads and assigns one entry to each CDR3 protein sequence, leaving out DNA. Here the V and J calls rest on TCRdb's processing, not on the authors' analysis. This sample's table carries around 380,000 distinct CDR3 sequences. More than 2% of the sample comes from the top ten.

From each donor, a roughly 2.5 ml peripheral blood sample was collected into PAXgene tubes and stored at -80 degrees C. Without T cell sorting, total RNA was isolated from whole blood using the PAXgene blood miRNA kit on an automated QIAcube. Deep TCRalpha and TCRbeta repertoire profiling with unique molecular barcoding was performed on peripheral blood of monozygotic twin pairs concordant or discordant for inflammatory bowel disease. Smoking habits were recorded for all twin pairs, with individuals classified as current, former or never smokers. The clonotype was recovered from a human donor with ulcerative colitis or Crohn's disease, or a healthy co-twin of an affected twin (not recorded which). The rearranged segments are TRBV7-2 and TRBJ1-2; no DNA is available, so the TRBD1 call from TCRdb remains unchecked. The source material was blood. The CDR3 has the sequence CASSLVQAYGYTF.